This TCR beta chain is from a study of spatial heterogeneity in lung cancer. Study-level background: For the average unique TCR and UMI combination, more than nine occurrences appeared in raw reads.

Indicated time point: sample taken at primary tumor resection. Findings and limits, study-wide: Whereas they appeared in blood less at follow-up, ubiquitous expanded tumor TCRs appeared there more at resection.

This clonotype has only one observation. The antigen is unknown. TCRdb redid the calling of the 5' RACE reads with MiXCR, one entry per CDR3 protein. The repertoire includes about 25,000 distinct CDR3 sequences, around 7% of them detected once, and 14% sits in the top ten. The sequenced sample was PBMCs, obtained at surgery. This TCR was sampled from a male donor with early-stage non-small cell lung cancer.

This CDR3 reads CASSHGLRQETQYF. DNA of the CDR3: TGTGCCAGCAGCCACGGACTGAGACAAGAGACCCAGTACTTC. J is TRBJ2-5 and V is TRBV5-6; a weak D match, TRBD2 (5 bases). Trimming removed 4 bases from V and 2 bases from J, with 12 bases in between. The CDR3 spans 14 residues. The germline V gene encodes CDR1 SGHDT and CDR2 YYEEEE.